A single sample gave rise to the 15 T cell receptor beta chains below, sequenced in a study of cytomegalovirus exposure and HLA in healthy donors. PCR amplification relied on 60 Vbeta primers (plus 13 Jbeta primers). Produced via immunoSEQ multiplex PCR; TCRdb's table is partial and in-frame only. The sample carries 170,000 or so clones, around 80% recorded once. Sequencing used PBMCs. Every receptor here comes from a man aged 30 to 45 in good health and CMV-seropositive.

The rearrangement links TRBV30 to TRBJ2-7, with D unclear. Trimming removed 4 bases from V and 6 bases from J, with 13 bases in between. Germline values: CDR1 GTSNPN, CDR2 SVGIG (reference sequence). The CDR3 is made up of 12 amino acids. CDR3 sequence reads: CAWTLISGEQYF. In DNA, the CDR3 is TGTGCCTGGACACTGATTTCGGGCGAGCAGTACTTC.

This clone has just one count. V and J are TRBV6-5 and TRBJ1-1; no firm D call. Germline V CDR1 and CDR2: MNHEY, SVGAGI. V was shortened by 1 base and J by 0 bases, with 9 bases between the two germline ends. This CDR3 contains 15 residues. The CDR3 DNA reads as TGTGCCAGCAGTTACTATCCCAACTTGAACACTGAAGCTTTCTTT. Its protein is CASSYYPNLNTEAFF.

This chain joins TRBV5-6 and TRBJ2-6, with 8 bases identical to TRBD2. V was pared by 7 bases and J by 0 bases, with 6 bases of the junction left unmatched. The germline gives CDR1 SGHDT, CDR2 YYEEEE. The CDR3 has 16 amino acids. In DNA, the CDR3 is TGTGCCAGCGGCCTAGCGGGCCGCTCTGGGGCCAACGTCCTGACTTTC. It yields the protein CASGLAGRSGANVLTF.

This chain's CDR3 is CAWSRLAGTNEQFF. The CDR3 DNA sequence: TGTGCCTGGAGTCGACTAGCGGGAACCAATGAGCAGTTCTTC. The chain has TRBV30 and TRBJ2-1; 11 nucleotides line up with TRBD2. This CDR3 is built from 14 residues. The J segment lost 6 bases and the V segment lost 2 bases, leaving 3 bases of the junction unmatched. The germline V gene encodes CDR1 GTSNPN and CDR2 SVGIG (reference sequence).

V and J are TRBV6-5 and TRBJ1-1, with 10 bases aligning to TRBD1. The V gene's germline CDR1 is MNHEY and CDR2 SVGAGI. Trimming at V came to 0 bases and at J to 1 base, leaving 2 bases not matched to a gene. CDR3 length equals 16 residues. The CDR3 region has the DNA TGTGCCAGCAGTTACTCTAGGGACAGGGGGAACACTGAAGCTTTCTTT. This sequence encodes CASSYSRDRGNTEAFF.

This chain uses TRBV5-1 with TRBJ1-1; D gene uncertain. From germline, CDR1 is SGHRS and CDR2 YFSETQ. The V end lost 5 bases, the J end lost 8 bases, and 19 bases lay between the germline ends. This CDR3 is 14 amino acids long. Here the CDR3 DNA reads TGCGCCAGCAGACCCGGTTCCGGAGCCCTGGAAGCTTTCTTT. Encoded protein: CASRPGSGALEAFF.

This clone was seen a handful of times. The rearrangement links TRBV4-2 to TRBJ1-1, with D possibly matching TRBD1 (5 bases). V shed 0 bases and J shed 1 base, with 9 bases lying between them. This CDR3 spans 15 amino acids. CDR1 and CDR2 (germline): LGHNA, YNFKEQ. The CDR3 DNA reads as TGTGCCAGCAGCCAAGATTTAGGACAGAACACTGAAGCTTTCTTT. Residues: CASSQDLGQNTEAFF.

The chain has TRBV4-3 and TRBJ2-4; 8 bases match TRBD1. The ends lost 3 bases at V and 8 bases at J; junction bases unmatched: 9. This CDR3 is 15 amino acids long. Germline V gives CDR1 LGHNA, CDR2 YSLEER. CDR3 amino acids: CASSQITGGPDIQYF. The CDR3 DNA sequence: TGCGCCAGCAGCCAGATTACAGGGGGGCCGGACATTCAGTACTTC.

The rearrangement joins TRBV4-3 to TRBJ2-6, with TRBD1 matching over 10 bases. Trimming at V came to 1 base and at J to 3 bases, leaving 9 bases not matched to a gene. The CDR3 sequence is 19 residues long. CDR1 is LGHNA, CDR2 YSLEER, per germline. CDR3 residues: CASSQGSVTGGVGANVLTF. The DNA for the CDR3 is TGCGCCAGCAGCCAAGGGTCCGTGACAGGGGGCGTTGGGGCCAACGTCCTGACTTTC.

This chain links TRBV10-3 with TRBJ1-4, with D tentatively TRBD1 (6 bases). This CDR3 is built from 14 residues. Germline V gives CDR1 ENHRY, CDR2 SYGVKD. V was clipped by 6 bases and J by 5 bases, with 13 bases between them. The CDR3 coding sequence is TGTGCCATCAGCATAGACAGGCAAAATGAAAAACTGTTTTTT. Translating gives CAISIDRQNEKLFF.

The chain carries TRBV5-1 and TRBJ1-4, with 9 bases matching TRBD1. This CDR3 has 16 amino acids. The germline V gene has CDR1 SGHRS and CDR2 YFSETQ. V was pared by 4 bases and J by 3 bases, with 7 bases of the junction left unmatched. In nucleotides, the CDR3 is TGCGCCAGCAGCACCCGGGGGGACAGGGCTAATGAAAAACTGTTTTTT. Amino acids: CASSTRGDRANEKLFF. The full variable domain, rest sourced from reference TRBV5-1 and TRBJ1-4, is KAGVTQTPRYLIKTRGQQVTLSCSPISGHRSVSWYQQTPGQGLQFLFEYFSETQRNKGNFPGRFSGRQFSNSRSEMNVSTLELGDSALYLCASSTRGDRANEKLFFGSGTQLSVL.

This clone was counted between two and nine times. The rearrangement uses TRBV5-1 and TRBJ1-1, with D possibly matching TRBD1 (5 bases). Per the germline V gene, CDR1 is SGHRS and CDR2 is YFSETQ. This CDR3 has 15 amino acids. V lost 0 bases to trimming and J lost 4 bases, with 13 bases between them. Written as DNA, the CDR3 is TGCGCCAGCAGCTTGGGGGGGGAAGTGGGCACTGAAGCTTTCTTT. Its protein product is CASSLGGEVGTEAFF.

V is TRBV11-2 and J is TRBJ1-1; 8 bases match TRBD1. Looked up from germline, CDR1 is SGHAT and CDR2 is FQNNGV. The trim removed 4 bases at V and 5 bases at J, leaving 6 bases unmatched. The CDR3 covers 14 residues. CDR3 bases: TGTGCCAGCAGCTCCAGGACAGGGAGAACTGAAGCTTTCTTT. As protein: CASSSRTGRTEAFF.

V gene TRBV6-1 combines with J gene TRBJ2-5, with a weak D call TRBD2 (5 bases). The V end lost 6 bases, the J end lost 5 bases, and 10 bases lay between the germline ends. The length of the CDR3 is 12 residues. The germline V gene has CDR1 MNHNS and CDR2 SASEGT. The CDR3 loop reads CASRNGGETQYF. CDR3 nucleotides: TGTGCCAGCAGAAATGGCGGGGAGACCCAGTACTTC.

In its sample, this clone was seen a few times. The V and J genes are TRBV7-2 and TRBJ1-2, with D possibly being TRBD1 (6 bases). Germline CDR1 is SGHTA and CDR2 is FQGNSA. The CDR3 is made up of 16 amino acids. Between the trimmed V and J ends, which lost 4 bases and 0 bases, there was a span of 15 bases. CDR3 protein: CASSSENREANYGYTF. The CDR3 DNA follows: TGTGCCAGCAGCTCCGAGAACAGGGAAGCTAACTATGGCTACACCTTC.